The clone carrying this T cell receptor (beta chain) was found once. As yet, its antigen is unknown. CDR3 length: 16 residues. V dropped 2 bases and J dropped 10 bases, with 18 bases sitting between them. CDR1 SGHAT and CDR2 FQNNGV come from the germline V gene. The data derive from a study of cytomegalovirus exposure and HLA in healthy donors. Study outcomes and limitations: In a later analysis, TCR beta V- and J-gene trimming showed a link to a missense DCLRE1C variant.

Amplification used 60 Vbeta primers and 13 Jbeta primers. Some clones are missing from TCRdb's copy, which holds only in-frame ones; the method was immunoSEQ multiplex PCR. The data contain some 160,000 clones, approximately 79% of them seen just once; the ten biggest clones take up 1.5% to 2%. The TCR comes from a woman in her twenties or thirties in good health and CMV-seronegative. The sequenced material came from PBMCs. The chain carries TRBV11-2 and TRBJ1-6; no firm D call. The CDR3 region is CASSLSAGINISPLHF. CDR3 DNA: TGTGCCAGCAGCTTAAGTGCGGGAATAAATATCTCACCCCTCCACTTT.